A single sample is the source of the 16 T cell receptor beta chains below, sequenced in a study of blood T cells in healthy people across ages. A sample-barcoded 5' primer and a J-beta primer mix were used in a second PCR of roughly 6 to 11 cycles. MiXCR was run by TCRdb on the 5' RACE reads, yielding one entry per CDR3 protein. Of around 1,000,000 distinct CDR3 sequences listed, almost 25% were seen once; the top ten hold around 0.7%. The sample also formed part of further work on T cells of mothers and their children.

The sample taken for sequencing was blood. These receptor sequences come from a girl aged 2-9 years in good health.

This clonotype has only a few counts. This chain uses TRBV7-9 with TRBJ2-3; D call uncertain. CDR1 is SEHNR and CDR2 is FQNEAQ in the germline V gene (reference sequence). V dropped 10 bases and J dropped 6 bases, with 17 bases sitting between them. The CDR3 is 13 amino acids. The CDR3 protein is CATLGVGADTQYF. The DNA for the CDR3 is TGTGCCACCCTAGGCGTAGGAGCGGATACGCAGTATTTT.

The chain joins TRBV28 to TRBJ1-1; D is unclear. CDR3 length: 14 residues. V was cut by 6 bases and J by 0 bases, with 11 bases left in between. The germline V gene has CDR1 MDHEN and CDR2 SYDVKM. The CDR3 DNA reads TGTGCCAGCAGGGCGGGAGGTATGAACACTGAAGCTTTCTTT. It is translated as CASRAGGMNTEAFF.

This clonotype was recorded a few times. The chain combines TRBV11-1 with TRBJ2-1, with D perhaps being TRBD1 or TRBD2 (5 bases each). The V gene lost 5 bases and the J gene lost 8 bases, with 16 bases spanning the gap. Germline CDR1 SGHAT, CDR2 FQDESV (reference sequence). This CDR3 region has 14 residues. The chain's CDR3 is CASSPGRVFHEQFF. The CDR3 region has the DNA TGTGCCAGCAGCCCGGGACGAGTATTCCATGAGCAGTTCTTC.

V and J are TRBV21-1 and TRBJ2-3. TRBV21-1 is reported as a pseudogene. This CDR3 spans 16 amino acids. This chain's CDR3 is CASSKRQDVGTDTQYF. The CDR3 bases are TGTGCCAGCAGCAAAAGGCAGGATGTAGGCACAGATACGCAGTATTTT.

The chain uses TRBV28 and TRBJ2-1; tentative D call: TRBD2 (5 bases). The CDR3 extends over 14 amino acids. Trimming cost V 3 bases and J 6 bases, with 12 bases left between them. The V gene's germline CDR1 is MDHEN and CDR2 SYDVKM. The CDR3 reads CASSFFGNFNEQFF. The CDR3 coding sequence is TGTGCCAGCAGTTTCTTCGGGAATTTCAATGAGCAGTTCTTC. Filled out from reference TRBV28 and TRBJ2-1, the complete variable domain reads DVKVTQSSRYLVKRTGEKVFLECVQDMDHENMFWYRQDPGLGLRLIYFSYDVKMKEKGDIPEGYSVSREKKERFSLILESASTNQTSMYLCASSFFGNFNEQFFGPGTRLTVL.

This sequence joins TRBV20-1 and TRBJ1-2, with D tentatively TRBD1 (5 bases). The CDR3 runs 15 residues. Germline-derived CDR1 and CDR2 are DFQATT and SNEGSKA (reference sequence). V lost 0 bases to trimming and J lost 8 bases, with 19 bases between them. The CDR3 protein is CSARDPETVITGYTF. DNA of the CDR3: TGCAGTGCTAGAGATCCTGAGACAGTGATAACAGGCTACACCTTC.

The chain combines TRBV4-1 with TRBJ1-1; maybe TRBD1 (6 bases). This CDR3 comprises 16 residues. CDR1 is MGHRA, CDR2 YSYEKL, per germline. V was pared by 3 bases and J by 4 bases, with 18 bases between. The chain's CDR3 is CASSQVRTARTTEAFF. CDR3 nucleotide sequence: TGCGCCAGCAGCCAGGTTAGGACAGCGCGGACCACTGAAGCTTTCTTT.

V is TRBV18 and J is TRBJ2-5; D not resolved. The CDR3 extends over 16 amino acids. Germline CDR1 KGHSH, CDR2 LQKENI. The ends were cut back, 2 bases at V and 5 bases at J, with 18 bases in the middle. The CDR3 DNA follows: TGTGCCAGCTCACCAGAGTTCGGGCAAATGGGGGAGACCCAGTACTTC. Its protein product is CASSPEFGQMGETQYF.

This clonotype was recorded a few times. The chain joins TRBV7-9 to TRBJ2-5, with D unresolved. The germline V gene encodes CDR1 SEHNR and CDR2 FQNEAQ (reference sequence). This CDR3 is built from 12 residues. Trimming removed 6 bases from V and 0 bases from J, with 5 bases in between. The CDR3 sequence is CASRENQETQYF. CDR3 nucleotide sequence: TGTGCCAGCAGAGAGAACCAAGAGACCCAGTACTTC.

This clonotype was picked up a small number of times. J is TRBJ1-1 and V is TRBV12-3 or TRBV12-4, with D uncertain. V gave up 4 bases and J gave up 11 bases, with 11 bases separating them. The CDR3 totals 11 residues. The CDR3 region is CASSSLGWAFF. The DNA for the CDR3 is TGTGCCAGCAGTTCCCTTGGGTGGGCTTTCTTT.

The chain combines TRBV6-1 with TRBJ2-1; 7 nucleotides match TRBD1. CDR3 size: 14 residues. Looked up from germline, CDR1 is MNHNS and CDR2 is SASEGT. With 7 bases clipped from V and 7 bases from J, the junction kept 10 bases outside the gene matches. The CDR3 is CASNPEDRDNEQFF. DNA for the CDR3: TGTGCCAGCAACCCCGAAGACAGGGATAATGAGCAGTTCTTC.

This clonotype was seen only a few times. The chain couples TRBV4-1 to TRBJ1-1; D perhaps matches TRBD1 (5 bases). CDR1 and CDR2 from the germline V gene are MGHRA and YSYEKL. This CDR3 region has 16 residues. V was cut by 1 base and J by 4 bases, with 16 bases left in between. DNA for the CDR3: TGCGCCAGCAGCCAAGTTTGGCCCCAGGGTGGCACTGAAGCTTTCTTT. Protein sequence: CASSQVWPQGGTEAFF.

The gene calls are TRBV24-1 and TRBJ2-3, with D unclear. This CDR3 has 15 residues. Trimming took 4 bases from V and 4 from J, leaving 14 bases between them. Germline CDR1 KGHDR, CDR2 SFDVKD. DNA for the CDR3: TGTGCCACCAGTGACGCCGCCTTAGTGGCAGATACGCAGTATTTT. Amino acid sequence: CATSDAALVADTQYF.

The rearrangement uses TRBV7-9 and TRBJ2-5, with D perhaps TRBD1 or TRBD2 (5 bases each). The CDR3 sequence is 14 residues long. V shed 10 bases and J shed 2 bases, with 17 bases lying between them. Germline V gene lookup returns CDR1 SEHNR and CDR2 FQNEAQ (reference sequence). The CDR3 spells CATTWGSLQETQYF. DNA of the CDR3: TGTGCCACCACCTGGGGGTCCTTACAAGAGACCCAGTACTTC.

This clonotype was observed a handful of times. This chain connects TRBV27 to TRBJ2-7; possibly TRBD1 for D (5 bases). In germline, CDR1 is MNHEY, CDR2 SMNVEV (reference sequence). V was shortened by 7 bases and J by 0 bases, with 19 bases between the two germline ends. The CDR3 sequence is 16 residues long. CDR3 in DNA: TGTGCCAGCATATCACACTGGGGCTCTAGCTCCTACGAGCAGTACTTC. It is translated as CASISHWGSSSYEQYF.

This chain joins TRBV29-1 and TRBJ2-5, with D possibly TRBD1 on 5 matching bases. The J call may be mistaken, given a closer DNA end match to TRBJ2-7. The CDR3 contains 11 residues. Germline V gene data show CDR1 as SQVTM and CDR2 as ANQGSEA. The CDR3 is CSVLTDYEQYF. CDR3 DNA: TGCAGCGTTCTGACAGACTACGAGCAGTACTTC.